A single sample gave rise to the 5 T cell receptor beta chains below, sequenced in a study of T cells in Graves' hyperthyroidism and ophthalmopathy. RNA transcripts yielded amplified TCR beta CDR3 regions. TCR CDR3 underwent first-round RT-PCR with the HTBI primer set. TCRdb analysed the multiplex PCR reads with MiXCR anew, one entry per CDR3 protein. The sample consists of about 400,000 distinct CDR3 sequences, approximately 14% of them appearing once. The source material was blood. Receptors were obtained from a woman between 18 and 30 years old with Graves' hyperthyroidism.

This clonotype was detected ten times or more. The chain carries TRBV9 and TRBJ2-3; D unresolved. CDR1 and CDR2 from the germline V gene are SGDLS and YYNGEE. Trimming stripped 3 bases from V and 1 base from J, with 18 bases between. The CDR3 consists of 17 residues. The CDR3 loop reads CASSAETPLGRTDTQYF. The DNA of the CDR3 is TGTGCCAGCAGCGCCGAAACGCCGCTAGGACGCACAGATACGCAGTATTTT.

With regard to this clonotype: The conserved phenylalanine or tryptophan normally closing the CDR3 is absent here, so this likely arose from a read error. The rearrangement joins TRBV19 to TRBJ1-2; D is possibly TRBD1 (5 bases). The germline CDR1 and CDR2 sequences are LNHDA and SQIVND (reference sequence). V was clipped by 10 bases and J by 2 bases, with 14 bases between them. The CDR3 has 13 residues. CDR3 sequence: CATFPGRNYGYTL. DNA for the CDR3: TGTGCCACTTTCCCGGGGCGGAACTATGGCTACACCCTC.

CDR3 region: CASSLMGGGNTEAFF. DNA for the CDR3: TGTGCCAGCAGCCTCATGGGGGGGGGGAACACTGAAGCTTTCTTT. The rearrangement joins TRBV7-9 to TRBJ1-1; TRBD1 might be the D (5 bases). Trimming pared 5 bases from V and 1 base from J, leaving 14 bases between. In germline, CDR1 is SEHNR, CDR2 FQNEAQ (reference sequence). This CDR3 region has 15 residues.

The table lists this clonotype with many counts. The chain couples TRBV6-1 to TRBJ2-1; 12 bases line up with TRBD1. Per germline, CDR1 MNHNS and CDR2 SASEGT. V lost 5 bases to trimming and J lost 5 bases; unmatched junction nucleotides: 4. There are 15 residues in the CDR3. The CDR3 bases are TGTGCCAGCAGTCCCGGGACAGGGGGCCACAATGAGCAGTTCTTC. It encodes CASSPGTGGHNEQFF.

This clonotype was seen more than once but under ten times. The chain combines TRBV20-1 with TRBJ1-4; D is uncertain. CDR1 and CDR2 (germline): DFQATT, SNEGSKA (reference sequence). The V and J ends lost 0 bases and 4 bases respectively, with 9 bases between them. This CDR3 region has 14 residues. As DNA, the CDR3 is TGCAGTGCTAGAGATTTGAACCTTAATGAAAAACTGTTTTTT. Translation: CSARDLNLNEKLFF.